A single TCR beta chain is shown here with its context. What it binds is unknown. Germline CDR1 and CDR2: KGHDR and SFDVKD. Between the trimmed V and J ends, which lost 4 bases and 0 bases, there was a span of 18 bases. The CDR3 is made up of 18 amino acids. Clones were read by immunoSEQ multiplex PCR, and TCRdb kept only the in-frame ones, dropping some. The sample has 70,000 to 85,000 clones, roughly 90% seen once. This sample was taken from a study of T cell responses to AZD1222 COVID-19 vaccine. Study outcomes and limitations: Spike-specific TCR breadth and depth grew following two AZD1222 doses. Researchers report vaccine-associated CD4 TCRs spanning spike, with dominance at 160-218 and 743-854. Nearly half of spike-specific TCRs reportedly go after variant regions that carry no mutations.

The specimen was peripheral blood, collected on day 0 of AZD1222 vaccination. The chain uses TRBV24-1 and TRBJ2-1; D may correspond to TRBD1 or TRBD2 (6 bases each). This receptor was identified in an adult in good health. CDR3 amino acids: CATSEGGALPSSYNEQFF. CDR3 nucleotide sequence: TGTGCCACCAGTGAGGGGGGCGCTCTCCCGAGCTCCTACAATGAGCAGTTCTTC.